This is a list of T cell receptor beta chains from one sample in a study of T cell responses to AZD1222 COVID-19 vaccine. TCRdb's copy holds only in-frame clones and misses some; the assay was immunoSEQ multiplex PCR. The table lists some 150,000 clones, 88% of them singletons. The sample was peripheral blood, taken 28 days after the second AZD1222 dose. Receptors were obtained from an adult who received the AZD1222 COVID-19 vaccine. Each CDR3 is given with its conserved first and last residue. Fields, in order: V gene, J gene, D gene, CDR3 protein. D genes are given only for firm matches.

>TRBV30|TRBJ2-2|-
CASRSGLASINTGELFF
>TRBV5-1|TRBJ2-5|TRBD1
CASSWTGLETQYF
>TRBV19|TRBJ1-1|TRBD1
CASSNVDRLNTEAFF
>TRBV14|TRBJ2-7|-
CASSQVQAYEQYF
>TRBV7-2|TRBJ2-2|TRBD2
CASSPASGSFTGELFF
>TRBV12-3/TRBV12-4|TRBJ2-2|-
CASTDSNTGELFF
>TRBV13|TRBJ1-2|TRBD1
CASSLDRGLGYTF
>TRBV16|TRBJ1-5|-
CASSQRRRGYPQPQHF
>TRBV5-1|TRBJ2-5|-
CASRERGGQETQYF
>TRBV6-5|TRBJ2-7|-
CASGGALHRGEQYF
>TRBV14|TRBJ2-2|-
CASSQVSPGNTGELFF
>TRBV28|TRBJ1-4|TRBD1
CASSSPGGGNEKLFF
>TRBV28|TRBJ2-7|-
CASSRGASYEQYF
>TRBV24-1|TRBJ2-7|TRBD2
CATTKRLADSYEQYF
>TRBV3-1/TRBV3-2|TRBJ2-7|-
CASCNGSYEQYF
>TRBV6-5|TRBJ2-1|TRBD2
CASSYSQIAGGYEQFF
>TRBV5-1|TRBJ1-4|-
CASPLSRKLFF
>TRBV19|TRBJ2-7|-
CASSIQPESYEQYF
>TRBV19|TRBJ2-7|TRBD2
CASRLRGGGTYEQYF
>TRBV6-5|TRBJ1-1|-
CASSYVGRGTFF
>TRBV13|TRBJ2-7|TRBD2
CASTGAGVRSYKQYF
>TRBV9|TRBJ1-2|-
CASSPGQHNYGYTF
>TRBV7-8|TRBJ1-3|-
CASSLSGTTGNTIYF
>TRBV4-3|TRBJ1-5|-
CASSQEGGNQPQHF
>TRBV28|TRBJ2-3|TRBD1
CASSPGGIRGTDTQYF
>TRBV6-2/TRBV6-3|TRBJ1-2|-
CASSRPRRSNYGYTF
>TRBV2|TRBJ1-4|TRBD1
CASSEGWPGQGVQLFF